These 21 T cell receptor beta chains came from one sample sequenced in a study of CD8+ T cells in alopecia areata (dated by TCRdb to 2017 to 2018). According to the study, the label for this sample's time point signals: less than five weeks on oral tofacitinib. This sample's treatment or condition label indicates: oral pan-JAK inhibitor, 5-10 mg twice daily. Library generation was performed with the immunoSEQ multiplex PCR assay. For TCR sequencing, RNA was extracted from every sample and reverse transcribed into cDNA to serve as template. This is the immuneACCESS table as TCRdb keeps it, with only in-frame sequences that have V and J called. A part of the clones is gone; compared with another copy, unresolved V genes explain less than half, and the rest is unexplained. A total of about 210,000 clones appear in this sample, about 64% of them only once. The top ten hold around 4.3% of the sample.

The sample consisted of CD4+ T cells sorted from blood, taken at week 4, from a patient treated with tofacitinib. The receptors derive from a human donor with alopecia areata.

The chain links TRBV7-8 to TRBJ2-1; maybe TRBD1 (6 bases). Trimming left V 5 bases short and J 10 bases short, with 15 bases between. The length of the CDR3 is 13 residues. The germline V gene has CDR1 SGHVS and CDR2 FQNEAQ. DNA of the CDR3: TGTGCCAGCAGCCTATTACAGGGTCACGAGCAGTTCTTC. Amino acid sequence: CASSLLQGHEQFF.

This clone was seen only a few times. V usage is TRBV30 and J usage is TRBJ1-1; TRBD1 agrees at 8 bases. Germline CDR1 is GTSNPN and CDR2 is SVGIG (reference sequence). The J segment lost 5 bases and the V segment lost 3 bases, leaving 8 bases of the junction unmatched. The CDR3 sequence is 14 residues long. The CDR3 DNA reads as TGTGCCTGGAGGTCGGACAGGGCTAGGACTGAAGCTTTCTTT. Translation: CAWRSDRARTEAFF. The whole variable domain, remainder taken from reference TRBV30 and TRBJ1-1, is SQTIHQWPATLVQPVGSPLSLECTVEGTSNPNLYWYRQAAGRGLQLLFYSVGIGQISSEVPQNLSASRPQDRQFILSSKKLLLSDSGFYLCAWRSDRARTEAFFGQGTRLTVV.

This clone occurred once. DNA of the CDR3: TGTGCCAGCAGTCGTGACAGGGCCAGCAATCAGCCCCAGCATTTT. It is translated as CASSRDRASNQPQHF. The chain is built from TRBV6-5 and TRBJ1-5; TRBD1 agrees at 7 bases. Germline assignment: CDR1 MNHEY and CDR2 SVGAGI. With 5 bases clipped from V and 1 base from J, the junction kept 5 bases outside the gene matches. The CDR3 is made up of 15 amino acids.

The chain recombines TRBV5-4 with TRBJ2-7; TRBD2 agrees at 12 bases. Per germline, CDR1 SGHNT and CDR2 YYREEE (reference sequence). J gave up 5 bases and V 4 bases, and 7 bases lay outside the gene matches. The CDR3 is 15 amino acids. The CDR3 protein is CASSLGLAGQDEQYF. The CDR3 DNA reads TGTGCCAGCAGCCTAGGACTAGCGGGGCAGGACGAGCAGTACTTC.

The chain carries TRBV29-1 and TRBJ2-5; tentatively, D is TRBD2 (6 bases). This CDR3 region has 15 residues. V was cut by 6 bases and J by 2 bases, with 19 bases left in between. CDR1 SQVTM and CDR2 ANQGSEA come from the germline V gene. CDR3 residues: CSVRGTPNFQETQYF. In DNA, the CDR3 is TGCAGCGTCAGAGGGACTCCCAACTTTCAAGAGACCCAGTACTTC.

This clone was seen only a few times. The rearrangement joins TRBV4-1 to TRBJ1-4; 9 positions agree with TRBD1. The CDR3 spans 18 residues. V shed 2 bases and J 1 base; nucleotides not matched to a gene: 8. Looked up from germline, CDR1 is MGHRA and CDR2 is YSYEKL. The CDR3: CASSQTGTGIRTNEKLFF. CDR3 sequence (DNA): TGCGCCAGCAGCCAAACCGGGACAGGGATTCGAACTAATGAAAAACTGTTTTTT.

This clone occurred a few times. The genes are TRBV29-1 and TRBJ2-3, with D tentatively TRBD1 (5 bases). The germline V and J ends were trimmed by 5 bases and 4 bases, with 7 bases remaining between them. CDR3 length equals 11 residues. Per the germline V gene, CDR1 is SQVTM and CDR2 is ANQGSEA. The CDR3 DNA is TGCAGCGTTCGCAGGGCAGATACGCAGTATTTT. Its protein product is CSVRRADTQYF.

Comments on this clone: Other DNA sequences in this specimen translate into the identical CDR3. The DNA for the CDR3 is TGCAGCGTTGGACAGGGGGCGAACTATGGCTACACCTTC. Its protein product is CSVGQGANYGYTF. The J gene is TRBJ1-2, the V gene TRBV29-1; 10 nucleotides agree with TRBD1. The CDR3 consists of 13 residues. Germline CDR1 SQVTM, CDR2 ANQGSEA. Trimming cost V 4 bases and J 2 bases; bases outside gene matches: 1.

V is TRBV25-1 and J is TRBJ1-6; D is unclear. This CDR3 is built from 13 residues. Per germline, CDR1 MGHDK and CDR2 SYGVNS. V shed 3 bases and J shed 11 bases, with 11 bases lying between them. CDR3: CASSDSGITPLHF. DNA for the CDR3: TGTGCCAGCAGTGATTCCGGGATAACACCCCTCCACTTT.

This chain joins TRBV18 and TRBJ2-3; D might be TRBD2 (5 bases). CDR1 KGHSH and CDR2 LQKENI come from the germline V gene. This CDR3 spans 13 amino acids. Trimming left V 4 bases short and J 4 bases short, with 9 bases between. The CDR3 protein is CASSLTEADTQYF. DNA for the CDR3: TGTGCCAGCTCACTAACGGAGGCAGATACGCAGTATTTT.

V usage is TRBV30 and J usage is TRBJ1-3; possible D gene TRBD1, 5 bases. Germline V gene data show CDR1 as GTSNPN and CDR2 as SVGIG (reference sequence). V lost 3 bases and J 1 base, leaving 16 bases between the germline ends. The CDR3 spans 16 residues. CDR3 in amino acids: CAWRGQSGLSGNTIYF. CDR3 sequence (DNA): TGTGCCTGGAGAGGACAATCGGGCCTATCTGGAAACACCATATATTTT.

CDR3 region: CASSQTGGRTEAFF. DNA of the CDR3: TGTGCCAGCAGCCAAACAGGGGGCCGAACTGAAGCTTTCTTT. The chain links TRBV4-2 to TRBJ1-1; 9 nucleotides line up with TRBD1. CDR1 and CDR2 (germline): LGHNA, YNFKEQ. There are 14 residues in the CDR3. After removal of 2 bases from V and 5 bases from J, the junction contained 3 bases not matched to a gene.

The V and J genes are TRBV7-9 and TRBJ1-2, with 8 bases lining up with TRBD1. With V trimmed by 5 bases and J by 0 bases, 11 bases remained unmatched. The germline gives CDR1 SEHNR, CDR2 FQNEAQ (reference sequence). The CDR3 is 17 amino acids. CDR3 amino acids: CASSADRGRISNYGYTF. The CDR3 region has the DNA TGTGCCAGCAGCGCTGACAGGGGCAGAATCTCTAACTATGGCTACACCTTC.

The rearrangement uses TRBV9 and TRBJ2-1; weak D call: TRBD2 (6 bases). Trimming removed 3 bases at V and 5 bases at J, with 6 bases between. CDR1 is SGDLS and CDR2 is YYNGEE in the germline V gene. The CDR3 length is 12 residues. This chain's CDR3 is CASSAGDNEQFF. CDR3 in DNA: TGTGCCAGCAGCGCGGGGGACAATGAGCAGTTCTTC.

The chain is built from TRBV19 and TRBJ2-7, with TRBD2 matching 8 bases. Germline V gives CDR1 LNHDA, CDR2 SQIVND (reference sequence). With 3 bases clipped from V and 1 base from J, the junction kept 5 bases outside the gene matches. The CDR3 extends over 15 amino acids. CDR3 nucleotide sequence: TGTGCCAGTAGTATCACGCTAGCGGGTTCCTACGAGCAGTACTTC. Amino acids: CASSITLAGSYEQYF.

The chain combines TRBV9 with TRBJ2-7; TRBD1 agrees at 8 bases. This CDR3 is built from 13 residues. Germline loops: CDR1 SGDLS, CDR2 YYNGEE. V lost 4 bases, J lost 3 bases, and 3 bases stayed unmatched. DNA for the CDR3: TGTGCCAGCAGCCGGACAGGGATCTACGAGCAGTACTTC. It yields the protein CASSRTGIYEQYF.

The J gene is TRBJ2-7, the V gene TRBV5-4, with TRBD2 identical over 13 bases. Trimming at V came to 5 bases and at J to 4 bases, leaving 6 bases not matched to a gene. This CDR3 spans 15 amino acids. Germline CDR1 reads SGHNT; CDR2 reads YYREEE (reference sequence). The CDR3 DNA follows: TGTGCCAGCAGGGCCGGGACTAGCGGGGAATACGAGCAGTACTTC. Translated: CASRAGTSGEYEQYF.

The chain uses TRBV25-1 and TRBJ2-1; 11 bases agree with TRBD2. CDR3 size: 16 residues. V was clipped by 4 bases and J by 7 bases; unmatched bases: 9. Germline assignment: CDR1 MGHDK and CDR2 SYGVNS. CDR3 residues: CASSAHSGGAGNEQFF. The CDR3, as DNA: TGTGCCAGCAGTGCCCATAGCGGGGGGGCCGGGAATGAGCAGTTCTTC.

This chain links TRBV7-9 with TRBJ2-5, with 7 bases identical to TRBD1. Per germline, CDR1 SEHNR and CDR2 FQNEAQ (reference sequence). The CDR3 totals 15 residues. J gave up 2 bases and V 3 bases, and 6 bases lay outside the gene matches. CDR3 region: CASSLTGTEQETQYF. For the CDR3, the DNA is TGTGCCAGCAGCTTGACAGGGACGGAGCAAGAGACCCAGTACTTC.

This sequence joins TRBV7-2 and TRBJ1-2; D unclear. The CDR3 sequence is 14 residues long. The germline gives CDR1 SGHTA, CDR2 FQGNSA. V was trimmed by 5 bases and J by 3 bases, leaving 13 bases between them. In DNA, the CDR3 is TGTGCCAGCAGCCTACACTCAGGCGACTATGGCTACACCTTC. Encoded protein: CASSLHSGDYGYTF.

V usage is TRBV2 and J usage is TRBJ1-1; 8 bases are a match to TRBD1. CDR1 and CDR2 from the germline V gene are SNHLY and FYNNEI. V shed 7 bases and J 7 bases; nucleotides not matched to a gene: 8. CDR3 size: 13 residues. In DNA form, the CDR3 reads TGTGCCAGCAACGAGCAGGGGACAGGTGAAGCTTTCTTT. It translates to CASNEQGTGEAFF. The full variable domain, its missing parts supplied by reference TRBV2 and TRBJ1-1, is EPEVTQTPSHQVTQMGQEVILRCVPISNHLYFYWYRQILGQKVEFLVSFYNNEISEKSEIFDDQFSVERPDGSNFTLKIRSTKLEDSAMYFCASNEQGTGEAFFGQGTRLTVV.